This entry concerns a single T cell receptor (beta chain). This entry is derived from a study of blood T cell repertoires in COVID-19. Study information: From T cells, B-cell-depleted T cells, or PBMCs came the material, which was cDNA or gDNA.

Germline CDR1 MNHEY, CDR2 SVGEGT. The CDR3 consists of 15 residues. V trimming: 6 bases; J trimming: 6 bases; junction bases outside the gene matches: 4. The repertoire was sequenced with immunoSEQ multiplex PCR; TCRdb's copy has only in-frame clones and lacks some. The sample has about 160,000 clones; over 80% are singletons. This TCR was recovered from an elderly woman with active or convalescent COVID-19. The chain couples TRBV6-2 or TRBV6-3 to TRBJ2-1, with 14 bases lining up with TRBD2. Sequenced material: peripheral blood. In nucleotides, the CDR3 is TGTGCCAGCAGCAAGACTAGCGGGGGGGCCAATGAGCAGTTCTTC. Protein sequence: CASSKTSGGANEQFF.